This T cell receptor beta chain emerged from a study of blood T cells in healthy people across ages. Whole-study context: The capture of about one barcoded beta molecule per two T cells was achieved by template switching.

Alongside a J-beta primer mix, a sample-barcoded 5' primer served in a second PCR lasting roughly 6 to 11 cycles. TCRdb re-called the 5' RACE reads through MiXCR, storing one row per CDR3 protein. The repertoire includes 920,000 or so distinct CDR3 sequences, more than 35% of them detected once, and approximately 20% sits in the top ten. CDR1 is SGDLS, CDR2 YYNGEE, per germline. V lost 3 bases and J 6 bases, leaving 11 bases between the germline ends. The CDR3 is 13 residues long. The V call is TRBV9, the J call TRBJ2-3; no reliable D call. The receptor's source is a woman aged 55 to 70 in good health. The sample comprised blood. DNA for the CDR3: TGTGCCAGCAGCGCAACATCGAAGGATACGCAGTATTTT. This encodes CASSATSKDTQYF.